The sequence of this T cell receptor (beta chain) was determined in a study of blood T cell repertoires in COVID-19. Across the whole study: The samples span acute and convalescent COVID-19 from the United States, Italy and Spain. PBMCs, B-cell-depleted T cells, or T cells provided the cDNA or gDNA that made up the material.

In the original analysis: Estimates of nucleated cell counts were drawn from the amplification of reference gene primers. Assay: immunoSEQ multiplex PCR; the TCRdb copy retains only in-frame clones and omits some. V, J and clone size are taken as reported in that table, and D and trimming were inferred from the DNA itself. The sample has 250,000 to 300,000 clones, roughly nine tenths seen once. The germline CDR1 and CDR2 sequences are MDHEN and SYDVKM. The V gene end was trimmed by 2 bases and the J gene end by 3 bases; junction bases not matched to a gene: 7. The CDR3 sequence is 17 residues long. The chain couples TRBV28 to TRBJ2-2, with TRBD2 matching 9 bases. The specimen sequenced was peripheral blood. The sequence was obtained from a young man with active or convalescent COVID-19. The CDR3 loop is CASSLGAAGGYTGELFF. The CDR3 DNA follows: TGTGCCAGCAGTTTAGGGGCAGCGGGGGGATACACCGGGGAGCTGTTTTTT.